This T cell receptor (beta chain) was identified during a study of response to subunit inactivated influenza vaccine. Study-wide points: T cells newly recruited by each seasonal influenza vaccination are few, the authors suggested.

Germline lookup yields CDR1 SGHRS and CDR2 YFSETQ. The CDR3 loop spans 15 amino acids. V was pared by 4 bases and J by 3 bases, with 17 bases between. Remarks on this clonotype: Its specificity is not known.

TCRdb re-called the RT-PCR reads with MiXCR, one entry per CDR3 protein. Among around 480,000 distinct CDR3 sequences listed, approximately 11% were seen once. The sequencing used PBMCs from blood, collected more than 35 days after vaccination. The chain joins TRBV5-1 to TRBJ2-7; D may be TRBD1 (5 bases). This receptor was obtained from a man between 45 and 60 years old who received an inactivated influenza vaccine. CDR3 bases: TGCGCCAGCAGCCTTCAGGGTGTGGCGTACTACGAGCAGTACTTC. It translates to CASSLQGVAYYEQYF.